A selection of T cell receptor beta chains follows, all from one sample in a study of blood T cell repertoires in COVID-19. The table came from immunoSEQ multiplex PCR; TCRdb's copy has only in-frame clones and leaves some out. The sample consists of over 150,000 clones, about 82% of them appearing once. The sequenced material came from peripheral blood. The receptors were sampled from a woman older than 75 with COVID-19, enrolled during active disease. Both conserved end residues are part of each CDR3. A D gene is named only where the DNA matches it firmly. For some rows the clone size is stated as once, few or many, or as a class when expanded; others skip it.

clone size | D gene | J gene | V gene | CDR3 DNA | CDR3 protein
NA | TRBD2 | TRBJ2-3 | TRBV5-1 | TGCGCCAGCCGACTAGCGGGAGGTAGCACAGATACGCAGTATTTT | CASRLAGGSTDTQYF
few | NA | TRBJ1-2 | TRBV19 | TGTGCCAGTAGTTCCCGATCCTACTACCAGTATGGCTACACCTTC | CASSSRSYYQYGYTF
NA | TRBD1 | TRBJ1-4 | TRBV4-1 | TGCGCCAGCAGCTTCCGGGACAGGGGGCTCATCGCAAATGAAAAACTGTTTTTT | CASSFRDRGLIANEKLFF
NA | NA | TRBJ1-2 | TRBV12-3/TRBV12-4 | TGTGCCAGCAGTGATATAAACAATTATGGCTACACCTTC | CASSDINNYGYTF
NA | NA | TRBJ1-1 | TRBV6-5 | TGTGCCAGTAAGCCAGGGTTTAGGGGCACTGAAGCTTTCTTT | CASKPGFRGTEAFF
once | TRBD2 | TRBJ2-1 | TRBV3-1/TRBV3-2 | TGTGCCAGCAGCCAAGGATGGTGGACTAGCGGAGGACTTTACAATGAGCAGTTCTTC | CASSQGWWTSGGLYNEQFF
NA | NA | TRBJ2-3 | TRBV11-2 | TGTGCCAGCAGCTGGGGGGGCTCCACAGATACGCAGTATTTT | CASSWGGSTDTQYF
NA | NA | TRBJ1-5 | TRBV28 | TGTGCCAGCCGTAGTCAGCCCCAGCATTTT | CASRSQPQHF
NA | TRBD1 | TRBJ2-5 | TRBV18 | TGTGCCAGCTCACCCGCTGGGGTGACAGGGGGCGGCCAAGAGACCCAGTACTTC | CASSPAGVTGGGQETQYF
NA | TRBD1 | TRBJ1-4 | TRBV28 | TGTGCCAGCAGTTCGGGGACAGGGCACGAAAAACTGTTTTTT | CASSSGTGHEKLFF
NA | NA | TRBJ1-1 | TRBV5-5 | TGTGCCAGCAGCCGCCGAGAAGTGGACACTGAAGCTTTCTTT | CASSRREVDTEAFF
NA | TRBD1 | TRBJ2-5 | TRBV19 | TGTGCCAGTACCTGGGTGGACAGGACACAAGAGACCCAGTACTTC | CASTWVDRTQETQYF
NA | NA | TRBJ2-7 | TRBV7-8 | TGTGCCAGCAGCCTTATAGCGGAACCCTACCTGGACGAGCAGTACTTC | CASSLIAEPYLDEQYF
NA | TRBD1 | TRBJ1-2 | TRBV5-1 | TGCGCCAGCAGCTTGGCAGGGGGCCCTAACTATGGCTACACCTTC | CASSLAGGPNYGYTF
NA | NA | TRBJ1-4 | TRBV7-9 | TGTGCAGCGGAAGTTTTGGGGGCGACTAATGAAAAACTGTTTTTT | CAAEVLGATNEKLFF
NA | NA | TRBJ1-4 | TRBV12-3/TRBV12-4 | TGTGCCAGCAGTTTCGTTCAGAATGAAAAACTGTTTTTT | CASSFVQNEKLFF
NA | NA | TRBJ2-2 | TRBV7-6 | TGTGCCAGCAGCTTACAGGTGACAACGAACACCGGGGAGCTGTTTTTT | CASSLQVTTNTGELFF
NA | NA | TRBJ2-7 | TRBV5-8 | TGTGCCAGCAGCTTGGTCGGGGAAAACTCCTACGAGCAGTACTTC | CASSLVGENSYEQYF
few | NA | TRBJ1-1 | TRBV5-8 | TGTGCCAGCAGCCCCAGGACAATTGGGAACACTGAAGCTTTCTTT | CASSPRTIGNTEAFF
NA | TRBD1 | TRBJ1-2 | TRBV18 | TGTGCCAGCTCACCACCTACTTCCACAGGGGGCAGGAACTATGGCTACACCTTC | CASSPPTSTGGRNYGYTF
NA | NA | TRBJ2-7 | TRBV24-1 | TGTGCCACCAGTGATTATCCCTCGGGCCCAGGAGGTGAGCAGTACTTC | CATSDYPSGPGGEQYF
NA | NA | TRBJ1-5 | TRBV4-1 | TGCGCCAGCAGCCAAGTAGGCGGATCTGCGGTTCAGCCCCAGCATTTT | CASSQVGGSAVQPQHF
once | TRBD1 | TRBJ2-7 | TRBV18 | TGTGCCAGCTCACCAAACCGGGACAGGGTAAGGGAGCAGTACTTC | CASSPNRDRVREQYF
NA | NA | TRBJ2-6 | TRBV18 | TGTGCCAGCTCCCCTCGTACCACAGGGACTGGGGCCAACGTCCTGACTTTC | CASSPRTTGTGANVLTF
medium-sized | TRBD1 | TRBJ1-1 | TRBV5-1 | TGCGCCAGCAGCCTGGGACAGAGAAACACTGAAGCTTTCTTT | CASSLGQRNTEAFF
NA | NA | TRBJ1-4 | TRBV7-9 | TGTGCCAGCAGCTTAGGAGCGGGGGTACAGGAAAAACTGTTTTTT | CASSLGAGVQEKLFF
NA | NA | TRBJ1-5 | TRBV24-1 | TGTGCCACCAGTGATGATCAGGTATGGCAGCCCCAGCATTTT | CATSDDQVWQPQHF
few | NA | TRBJ1-1 | TRBV5-1 | TGCGCCAGCAGCACTGGGACTCTGGACACTGAAGCTTTCTTT | CASSTGTLDTEAFF
NA | NA | TRBJ1-5 | TRBV2 | TGTGCCACCCAACAGGAAACTAATCAGCCCCAGCATTTT | CATQQETNQPQHF
few | NA | TRBJ2-1 | TRBV7-9 | TGTGCCAGCAGCCCTCTCCAGGGTGAGCAGTTCTTC | CASSPLQGEQFF
once | NA | TRBJ2-2 | TRBV5-1 | TGCGCCAGCAGCTTGGGAGGTGGCCACTCGGACACCGGGGAGCTGTTTTTT | CASSLGGGHSDTGELFF
few | TRBD2 | TRBJ2-1 | TRBV11-2 | TGTGCCAGCAGCTTAGCCGGTAGCGGGGCCTACAATGAGCAGTTCTTC | CASSLAGSGAYNEQFF
NA | NA | TRBJ2-2 | TRBV11-3 | TGTGCCAGCAGCTTCCGGGGGACCGGGGAGCTGTTTTTT | CASSFRGTGELFF
NA | NA | TRBJ1-5 | TRBV12-3/TRBV12-4 | TGTGCCAGCAGTTTAGGATATTCAGGGCCCCAGCATTTT | CASSLGYSGPQHF
NA | TRBD1 | TRBJ1-4 | TRBV20-1 | TGCAGTGCTAGTGTGACAGGGGGTGAAAAACTGTTTTTT | CSASVTGGEKLFF
NA | TRBD1 | TRBJ1-2 | TRBV25-1 | TGTGCCAGCAGATCCGGGACAGACCCTCGCTTCTATGGCTACACCTTC | CASRSGTDPRFYGYTF
once | NA | TRBJ1-1 | TRBV19 | TGTGCCAGTAGTATAGAGGGGGGGACACGGCTCGAGAACACTGAAGCTTTCTTT | CASSIEGGTRLENTEAFF
NA | NA | TRBJ1-2 | TRBV5-1 | TGCGCCAGCAGCATAAACAGGGAGAACTATGGCTACACCTTC | CASSINRENYGYTF
NA | NA | TRBJ2-5 | TRBV23-1 | TGCGCCAGCAGTCATCCCGCGTACCTCGCCCTGACAGGTCAAGAGACCCAGTACTTC | CASSHPAYLALTGQETQYF
NA | NA | TRBJ2-1 | TRBV21-1 | TGTGCCAGCAGCAAAGCCCTGACTAGCGGGAGTAATGAGCAGTTCTTC | CASSKALTSGSNEQFF
NA | NA | TRBJ1-1 | TRBV5-1 | TGCGCCAGCAGCTTGGAACAGGGCACTGAAGCTTTCTTT | CASSLEQGTEAFF
NA | TRBD2 | TRBJ2-7 | TRBV4-1 | TGCGCCAGCAGCCAACTGGGACTAGCGGATTACGAGCAGTACTTC | CASSQLGLADYEQYF
NA | TRBD1 | TRBJ1-6 | TRBV4-1 | TGCGCCAGCACCCCGGTTTGGGACAGAAGGACGGATAATTCACCCCTCCACTTT | CASTPVWDRRTDNSPLHF
NA | NA | TRBJ1-1 | TRBV19 | TGTGCCAGTAGTATAGGACAGAACACTGAAGCTTTCTTT | CASSIGQNTEAFF
NA | NA | TRBJ1-3 | TRBV6-5 | TGTGCCAGCAGTTACTCGGGGGCGAGTGGAAACACCATATATTTT | CASSYSGASGNTIYF
few | NA | TRBJ1-5 | TRBV6-1 | TGTGCCAGCAGTGAAGCGGTTCGGGGGGGGGAGCGGCCCCAGCATTTT | CASSEAVRGGERPQHF
NA | NA | TRBJ1-5 | TRBV27 | TGTGCCAGCAGTTTGAGTGGGAGGGCGAGGCCCCAGCATTTT | CASSLSGRARPQHF
NA | NA | TRBJ1-5 | TRBV11-2 | TGTGCCAGCAGCTTAGCCCCGGGTGGAAATCAGCCCCAGCATTTT | CASSLAPGGNQPQHF
NA | NA | TRBJ1-3 | TRBV2 | TGTGCCAGCAGTGAAGCGGCAGGAAACACCATATATTTT | CASSEAAGNTIYF
NA | NA | TRBJ2-1 | TRBV20-1 | TGCAGTGCTAGGATACCGGGACACCAGTTCTTC | CSARIPGHQFF
NA | NA | TRBJ2-7 | TRBV6-5 | TGTGCCAGCAGTTACGGGCCGGGGAGCTCCTACGAGCAGTACTTC | CASSYGPGSSYEQYF
NA | NA | TRBJ1-1 | TRBV9 | TGTGCCAGCAGCGTAGCGGGGGTGGGGTCTAGCACTGAAGCTTTCTTT | CASSVAGVGSSTEAFF
NA | NA | TRBJ2-1 | TRBV3-1/TRBV3-2 | TGTGCCAGCAGCCAAGGGCCCAACAATGAGCAGTTCTTC | CASSQGPNNEQFF
NA | TRBD1 | TRBJ2-7 | TRBV27 | TGTGCCAGCAGTTTATTTGGGACAGCCCCTTACGAGCAGTACTTC | CASSLFGTAPYEQYF
NA | TRBD1 | TRBJ1-1 | TRBV18 | TGTGCCAGCTCAGCAGGGGGACCTGGGAACACTGAAGCTTTCTTT | CASSAGGPGNTEAFF
NA | TRBD2 | TRBJ2-5 | TRBV10-3 | TGTGCCATCAGCCGCGGCCCGGGGGGGGAAGAGACCCAGTACTTC | CAISRGPGGEETQYF
once | TRBD1 | TRBJ2-1 | TRBV28 | TGTGCCAGCAGTTTCCTCGGTTGGACAGGGGACAATGAGCAGTTCTTC | CASSFLGWTGDNEQFF
NA | TRBD1 | TRBJ1-2 | TRBV3-1/TRBV3-2 | TGTGCCAGCAGCCGCGGGACAGGGGATGGCTACACCTTC | CASSRGTGDGYTF
NA | TRBD2 | TRBJ2-7 | TRBV27 | TGTGCCAGCAGTCTAGCGGGAGAAGAATACGAGCAGTACTTC | CASSLAGEEYEQYF